The next 22 T cell receptor beta chains were all read from a single sample in a study of blood T cell repertoires in COVID-19. Assay: immunoSEQ multiplex PCR; the TCRdb copy retains only in-frame clones and omits some. The sample lists some 240,000 clones; approximately 88% were seen once. The source material was peripheral blood. The source of these receptors is a woman in her sixties or seventies with COVID-19, enrolled during active disease.

J is TRBJ2-7 and V is TRBV29-1; tentatively, D is TRBD1 (6 bases). Germline V lookup: CDR1 SQVTM, CDR2 ANQGSEA. The CDR3 extends over 12 amino acids. Deletions cut 7 bases from V and 0 bases from J, with 10 bases between. CDR3: CSAAQGSYEQYF. The DNA for the CDR3 is TGCAGCGCCGCACAGGGCTCCTACGAGCAGTACTTC.

This clone is a singleton in its sample. This chain connects TRBV6-6 to TRBJ2-7, with 10 bases matching TRBD2. From germline, CDR1 is MNHNY and CDR2 SVGAGI (reference sequence). With 4 bases clipped from V and 4 bases from J, the junction kept 7 bases outside the gene matches. This CDR3 has 15 residues. This chain's CDR3 is CASSSTGTSDYEQYF. The DNA of the CDR3 is TGTGCCAGCAGTTCTACCGGGACTAGCGATTACGAGCAGTACTTC.

The rearrangement links TRBV3-1 (or the pseudogene TRBV3-2) to TRBJ2-5; 10 bases agree with TRBD2. This CDR3 has 14 residues. V gave up 1 base and J gave up 4 bases; unmatched junction bases: 0. Germline V gene sequence: CDR1 LGHDT, CDR2 YNNKEL (reference sequence). This CDR3 reads CASSQGLAGETQYF. CDR3 sequence (DNA): TGTGCCAGCAGCCAAGGACTAGCGGGAGAGACCCAGTACTTC.

The gene calls are TRBV28 and TRBJ2-7; 10 bases are shared with TRBD2. V lost 2 bases to trimming and J lost 2 bases; unmatched junction nucleotides: 6. Germline V gene lookup returns CDR1 MDHEN and CDR2 SYDVKM. There are 16 residues in the CDR3. Written as DNA, the CDR3 is TGTGCCAGCAGTTTAGTAAGCGGGAGGGCCCCCTACGAGCAGTACTTC. It is translated as CASSLVSGRAPYEQYF.

The chain links TRBV6-1 to TRBJ1-2; D unclear. Trimming shortened V by 1 base and J by 4 bases, and 4 bases separated the two germline ends. CDR1 and CDR2 from the germline V gene are MNHNS and SASEGT. CDR3 length: 12 residues. The chain's CDR3 is CASSEVRYGYTF. The CDR3 region has the DNA TGTGCCAGCAGTGAAGTCCGCTATGGCTACACCTTC.

This clone appeared a single time. The rearrangement uses TRBV30 and TRBJ1-4; the D gene is possibly TRBD1 (5 bases). The germline V gene encodes CDR1 GTSNPN and CDR2 SVGIG (reference sequence). This CDR3 has 13 amino acids. The ends were cut back, 0 bases at V and 11 bases at J, with 13 bases in the middle. CDR3 nucleotides: TGTGCCTGGAGTGTACCCGCCAGGGCCAAACTGTTTTTT. This gives the protein CAWSVPARAKLFF.

The CDR3 loop reads CASSLYTGGADTQYF. The CDR3 DNA follows: TGTGCCAGCAGTTTATATACGGGAGGCGCAGATACGCAGTATTTT. This chain joins TRBV28 and TRBJ2-3; TRBD2 aligns across 7 bases. Losses at the gene ends were 1 base for V and 4 bases for J; bases not matched to a gene: 5. This CDR3 is built from 15 residues. Germline V gene lookup returns CDR1 MDHEN and CDR2 SYDVKM.

This clone occurred a few times. The chain recombines TRBV4-3 with TRBJ2-1; 14 bases are a match to TRBD2. The V segment lost 0 bases and the J segment 8 bases; nucleotides outside the gene matches: 9. The CDR3 runs 18 residues. Germline V gives CDR1 LGHNA, CDR2 YSLEER. The CDR3 region has the DNA TGCGCCAGCAGCCAAGATGAGTCGGGGGGACTAGCGGGAGATGAGCAGTTCTTC. Protein: CASSQDESGGLAGDEQFF.

The J gene is TRBJ1-5, the V gene TRBV11-2; D call uncertain. Germline V CDR1 and CDR2: SGHAT, FQNNGV. V was shortened by 5 bases and J by 7 bases, with 15 bases between the two germline ends. CDR3 length equals 14 residues. The CDR3 region has the DNA TGTGCCAGCAGCGGAGACGGTACGAGGCAGCCCCAGCATTTT. Protein sequence: CASSGDGTRQPQHF.

About this clone: Without the conserved terminal phenylalanine or tryptophan, this CDR3 likely stems from a read error. The DNA is omitted, as the CDR3 cannot be located on it reliably, and the CDR3 follows TCRdb's listing. The chain uses TRBV10-3 and TRBJ2-7; the table's D call TRBD1 went unverified against the DNA. The CDR3 extends over 12 residues, inclusive of both ends. The germline gives CDR1 ENHRY, CDR2 SYGVKD. The CDR3 here is CAISERVGQGFL.

V gene TRBV9 combines with J gene TRBJ2-1, with 12 bases that match TRBD2. The length of the CDR3 is 15 residues. V lost 6 bases and J lost 6; bases outside the gene matches: 7. Germline CDR1 SGDLS, CDR2 YYNGEE. The CDR3 protein is CASTMKLAGGNEQFF. The CDR3 DNA is TGTGCCAGCACCATGAAACTAGCGGGAGGCAATGAGCAGTTCTTC.

The chain has TRBV10-3 and TRBJ2-7; possibly TRBD1 for D (5 bases). V was pared by 8 bases and J by 5 bases, with 13 bases between. The CDR3 loop spans 12 amino acids. CDR1 and CDR2 from the germline V gene are ENHRY and SYGVKD. The CDR3 nucleotides read TGTGCCATCCAATCCCAGGGAAACGAGCAGTACTTC. It translates to CAIQSQGNEQYF.

This chain joins TRBV6-1 and TRBJ2-3; 9 bases line up with TRBD1. Germline V CDR1 and CDR2: MNHNS, SASEGT. V was clipped by 4 bases and J by 4 bases; unmatched bases: 12. The CDR3 extends over 17 amino acids. CDR3 nucleotide sequence: TGTGCCAGCAGTGGGGTCCAGGGACAGGGTGGGGCAGATACGCAGTATTTT. Its protein product is CASSGVQGQGGADTQYF.

The rearrangement joins TRBV12-3 or TRBV12-4 to TRBJ1-6; 9 bases fit TRBD1. The V gene end was trimmed by 6 bases and the J gene end by 7 bases; junction bases not matched to a gene: 1. The CDR3 is made up of 13 amino acids. The DNA of the CDR3 is TGTGCCAGCAGAGGGACAGGGAATTCACCCCTCCACTTT. Its protein product is CASRGTGNSPLHF.

This chain links TRBV20-1 with TRBJ1-2; no firm D call. Germline CDR1 is DFQATT and CDR2 is SNEGSKA (reference sequence). The CDR3 extends over 10 amino acids. The V and J ends lost 0 bases and 7 bases respectively, with 3 bases between them. As DNA, the CDR3 is TGCAGTGCTAGAGATAGTGGCTACACCTTC. Encoded protein: CSARDSGYTF.

The rearrangement joins TRBV4-3 to TRBJ1-6; 8 bases align to TRBD1. V shed 0 bases, J shed 10 bases, and the junction held 8 bases outside the gene matches. The CDR3 sequence is 16 residues long. Germline V gene data show CDR1 as LGHNA and CDR2 as YSLEER. CDR3 nucleotide sequence: TGCGCCAGCAGCCAAGATATTGGACAGGGTGGATCACCCCTCCACTTT. Translation gives CASSQDIGQGGSPLHF.

The V and J genes are TRBV3-1 (or the pseudogene TRBV3-2) and TRBJ1-1; D unresolved. In germline, CDR1 is LGHDT, CDR2 YNNKEL (reference sequence). This CDR3 contains 14 residues. V shed 0 bases and J shed 7 bases, with 12 bases lying between them. The CDR3 nucleotides are TGTGCCAGCAGCCAAGAGGGCACCCTACATGAAGCTTTCTTT. Its translation: CASSQEGTLHEAFF.

This clone was observed a single time. This rearrangement joins TRBV5-1 to TRBJ2-2; D unresolved. Trimming stripped 0 bases from V and 6 bases from J, with 12 bases between. Germline CDR1 SGHRS, CDR2 YFSETQ. This CDR3 has 15 amino acids. The CDR3 loop reads CASSLDTRSAGELFF. CDR3 DNA sequence: TGCGCCAGCAGCTTGGACACTCGGAGCGCCGGGGAGCTGTTTTTT.

This clone showed up just a few times. The CDR3 loop reads CASSLGTGFTYEQYF. As DNA, the CDR3 is TGTGCCAGCAGCTTAGGGACAGGGTTCACCTACGAGCAGTACTTC. The chain employs TRBV5-4 and TRBJ2-7, with 9 bases identical to TRBD1. Looked up from germline, CDR1 is SGHNT and CDR2 is YYREEE (reference sequence). V shed 2 bases and J 2 bases; nucleotides not matched to a gene: 5. The CDR3 is 15 residues long.

V and J are TRBV18 and TRBJ2-2; D perhaps matches TRBD2 (6 bases). CDR1 and CDR2 (germline): KGHSH, LQKENI. Trimming pared 2 bases from V and 1 base from J, leaving 8 bases between. The CDR3 contains 15 residues. CDR3 nucleotides: TGTGCCAGCTCACCAACTAGCAGGAACACCGGGGAGCTGTTTTTT. As protein: CASSPTSRNTGELFF.

The CDR3 nucleotides are TGTGCCAGCGTCCGGGATACCCCCTACGAGCAGTACTTC. It is translated as CASVRDTPYEQYF. This sequence joins TRBV7-2 and TRBJ2-7, with D perhaps TRBD2 (5 bases). V dropped 8 bases and J dropped 2 bases, with 13 bases sitting between them. The CDR3 is 13 amino acids. Germline CDR1 reads SGHTA; CDR2 reads FQGNSA.

The chain has TRBV4-1 and TRBJ2-7; tentative D call: TRBD1 (5 bases). V lost 4 bases, J lost 2 bases, and 15 bases lay in between. This CDR3 is built from 15 residues. Looked up from germline, CDR1 is MGHRA and CDR2 is YSYEKL. The CDR3 is CASSLLDTSTYEQYF. In nucleotides, the CDR3 is TGCGCCAGCAGCCTCCTGGACACCTCGACCTACGAGCAGTACTTC.